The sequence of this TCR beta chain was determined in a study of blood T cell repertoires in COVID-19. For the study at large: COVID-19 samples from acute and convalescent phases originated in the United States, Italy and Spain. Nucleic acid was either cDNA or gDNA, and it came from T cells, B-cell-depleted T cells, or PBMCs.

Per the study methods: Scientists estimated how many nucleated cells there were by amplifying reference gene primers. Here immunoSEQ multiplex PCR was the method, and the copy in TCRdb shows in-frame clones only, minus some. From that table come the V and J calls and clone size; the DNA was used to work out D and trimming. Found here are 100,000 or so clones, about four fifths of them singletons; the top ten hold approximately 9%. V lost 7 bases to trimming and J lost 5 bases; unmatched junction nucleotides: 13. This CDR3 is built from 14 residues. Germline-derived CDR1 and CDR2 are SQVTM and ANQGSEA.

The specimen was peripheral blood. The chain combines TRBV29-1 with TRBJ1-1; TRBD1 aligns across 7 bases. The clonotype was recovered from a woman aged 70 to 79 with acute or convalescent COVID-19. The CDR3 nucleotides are TGCAGCGCGGGGCAGGGGGGTCTGGGAACTGAAGCTTTCTTT. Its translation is CSAGQGGLGTEAFF. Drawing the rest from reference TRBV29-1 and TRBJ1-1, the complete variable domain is SAVISQKPSRDICQRGTSLTIQCQVDSQVTMMFWYRQQPGQSLTLIATANQGSEATYESGFVIDKFPISRPNLTFSTLTVSNMSPEDSSIYLCSAGQGGLGTEAFFGQGTRLTVV.